This T cell receptor (beta chain) appears in the sequencing data of a study of blood T cell repertoires in COVID-19. Cohorts were based on clinical histories the participants reported. Some clones are missing from TCRdb's copy, which holds only in-frame ones; the method was immunoSEQ multiplex PCR. Here the sample spans some 180,000 clones, around 87% being singletons. The source is a woman in her thirties or forties in a cohort exposed to, infected with or recovered from COVID-19 (not recorded which). Sequencing was performed on PBMCs or T cells enriched from blood (not recorded which).

The CDR3, as DNA: TGTGCCAGCTCACCCCCAGCGGGCGGAGCAGGGGCTTTCTTT. This encodes CASSPPAGGAGAFF. The chain recombines TRBV18 with TRBJ1-1; tentatively, D is TRBD1 (5 bases). Germline loops: CDR1 KGHSH, CDR2 LQKENI. Trimming stripped 3 bases from V and 11 bases from J, with 19 bases between. This CDR3 spans 14 amino acids.